The 29 T cell receptor beta chains listed next were all sequenced from one sample in a study of blood T cell repertoires in COVID-19. Clones were sequenced by immunoSEQ multiplex PCR, and TCRdb holds only the in-frame ones, with some missing. The sample has 180,000 or so clones, about 75% seen once. The sequencing sample was made of peripheral blood. The origin of the receptors is a woman in her forties or fifties with active or convalescent COVID-19.

The chain joins TRBV27 to TRBJ1-2; 9 bases map to TRBD1. V trimming: 0 bases; J trimming: 8 bases; junction bases outside the gene matches: 7. Germline V lookup: CDR1 MNHEY, CDR2 SMNVEV (reference sequence). This CDR3 comprises 15 residues. This CDR3 is CASSLSRDRARGYTF. The CDR3 nucleotides are TGTGCCAGCAGTTTATCGAGGGACAGGGCTAGGGGCTACACCTTC.

This clone was detected only once. This chain links TRBV4-3 with TRBJ1-2; D might be TRBD1 (6 bases). Germline loops: CDR1 LGHNA, CDR2 YSLEER. V was trimmed by 5 bases and J by 7 bases, leaving 11 bases between them. This CDR3 spans 12 amino acids. The CDR3 loop reads CASSSHRVGYTF. CDR3 bases: TGCGCCAGCAGCTCGCACAGGGTTGGCTACACCTTC.

The chain employs TRBV18 and TRBJ1-5; the D gene is possibly TRBD1 (5 bases). Germline values: CDR1 KGHSH, CDR2 LQKENI. The CDR3 covers 16 residues. V was cut by 1 base and J by 2 bases, with 12 bases left in between. The DNA for the CDR3 is TGTGCCAGCTCACCACTTGCAGGGCTTCGCAATCAGCCCCAGCATTTT. This gives the protein CASSPLAGLRNQPQHF.

The CDR3 coding sequence is TGTGCCAGCAACCCGACAGGCGCCTACGAGCAGTACTTC. Translating it yields CASNPTGAYEQYF. The chain joins TRBV6-2 or TRBV6-3 to TRBJ2-7; weak D call: TRBD1 (6 bases). Between the trimmed V and J ends, which lost 7 bases and 2 bases, there was a span of 12 bases. Germline values: CDR1 MNHEY, CDR2 SVGEGT. The CDR3 runs 13 residues.

The chain uses TRBV30 and TRBJ2-5; the match to TRBD2 covers 7 bases. The J segment lost 1 base and the V segment lost 4 bases, leaving 3 bases of the junction unmatched. The CDR3 has 13 amino acids. Germline V gene data show CDR1 as GTSNPN and CDR2 as SVGIG (reference sequence). The CDR3 spells CAWKGGSQETQYF. The CDR3 DNA reads as TGTGCCTGGAAGGGCGGGAGCCAAGAGACCCAGTACTTC. The entire variable domain, with the rest obtained from reference TRBV30 and TRBJ2-5, is as follows: SQTIHQWPATLVQPVGSPLSLECTVEGTSNPNLYWYRQAAGRGLQLLFYSVGIGQISSEVPQNLSASRPQDRQFILSSKKLLLSDSGFYLCAWKGGSQETQYFGPGTRLLVL.

V gene TRBV4-3 combines with J gene TRBJ1-5; 7 bases line up with TRBD1. Germline loops: CDR1 LGHNA, CDR2 YSLEER. Trimming at V came to 3 bases and at J to 7 bases, leaving 15 bases not matched to a gene. CDR3 length: 17 amino acids. For the CDR3, the DNA is TGCGCCAGCAGCCAGGATATTATCCAGGGGGATGAACAGCCCCAGCATTTT. Translated, it gives CASSQDIIQGDEQPQHF.

This clone came up once. The V and J genes are TRBV30 and TRBJ1-2, with 12 bases fitting TRBD1. The germline V gene has CDR1 GTSNPN and CDR2 SVGIG (reference sequence). The CDR3 is 15 residues long. V shed 4 bases, J shed 1 base, and the junction held 4 bases outside the gene matches. DNA of the CDR3: TGTGCCTGGATGGGGACAGGGGGCGATAACTATGGCTACACCTTC. Protein: CAWMGTGGDNYGYTF.

J is TRBJ2-7 and V is TRBV27; 7 bases line up with TRBD1. The CDR3 sequence is 12 residues long. Trimming cost V 8 bases and J 2 bases; bases outside gene matches: 3. Germline V CDR1 and CDR2: MNHEY, SMNVEV (reference sequence). CDR3 region: CASRDRTYEQYF. Written as DNA, the CDR3 is TGTGCCAGCCGGGACAGAACCTACGAGCAGTACTTC.

The V call is TRBV5-1, the J call TRBJ2-3, with 7 bases that match TRBD2. From germline, CDR1 is SGHRS and CDR2 YFSETQ. The CDR3 runs to 15 residues. V dropped 4 bases and J dropped 2; count of bases not matched to a gene: 7. In nucleotides, the CDR3 is TGCGCCAGCAGCGCTAGCGGTTACTTCACAGATACGCAGTATTTT. Translation: CASSASGYFTDTQYF.

V and J are TRBV6-6 and TRBJ1-5; 7 bases agree with TRBD1. The trim removed 6 bases at V and 4 bases at J, leaving 9 bases unmatched. The length of the CDR3 is 15 residues. Germline V gene sequence: CDR1 MNHNY, CDR2 SVGAGI (reference sequence). As DNA, the CDR3 is TGTGCCAGCAGGCTCACCGGGACAGCTAATCAGCCCCAGCATTTT. It is translated as CASRLTGTANQPQHF.

This sequence joins TRBV9 and TRBJ2-5; 9 bases align to TRBD1. The CDR3 spans 16 residues. Germline V CDR1 and CDR2: SGDLS, YYNGEE. The V gene end was trimmed by 3 bases and the J gene end by 5 bases; junction bases not matched to a gene: 11. CDR3 sequence reads: CASSGGTTGGGETQYF. In DNA, the CDR3 is TGTGCCAGCAGCGGAGGGACAACAGGGGGCGGGGAGACCCAGTACTTC.

The V call is TRBV5-6, the J call TRBJ2-7, with TRBD1 identical over 7 bases. V trimming: 4 bases; J trimming: 4 bases; junction bases outside the gene matches: 5. The V gene's germline CDR1 is SGHDT and CDR2 YYEEEE. This CDR3 is 13 amino acids long. CDR3 nucleotide sequence: TGTGCCAGCAGCCCGGGACAGATGTACGAGCAGTACTTC. Translating it yields CASSPGQMYEQYF. The full variable domain, its missing parts supplied by reference TRBV5-6 and TRBJ2-7, is DAGVTQSPTHLIKTRGQQVTLRCSPKSGHDTVSWYQQALGQGPQFIFQYYEEEERQRGNFPDRFSGHQFPNYSSELNVNALLLGDSALYLCASSPGQMYEQYFGPGTRLTVT.

The chain employs TRBV18 and TRBJ2-7; 15 bases map to TRBD2. Per germline, CDR1 KGHSH and CDR2 LQKENI. The CDR3 contains 18 residues. Unmatched junction bases numbered 8, after V lost 5 bases and J lost 0 bases. The CDR3 region has the DNA TGTGCCAGCTCATCTAGGACTAGCGGGAGGGTAAGCTCCTACGAGCAGTACTTC. Its protein product is CASSSRTSGRVSSYEQYF.

This clone was seen a handful of times. The chain joins TRBV19 to TRBJ2-3, with 9 bases fitting TRBD2. Germline V gene lookup returns CDR1 LNHDA and CDR2 SQIVND (reference sequence). This CDR3 is 13 amino acids long. J lost 3 bases, V lost 6 bases, and 1 base had no gene match. The chain's CDR3 is CASRREGTDTQYF. The CDR3 bases are TGTGCCAGTAGGCGGGAGGGGACAGATACGCAGTATTTT.

The chain has TRBV5-1 and TRBJ1-4, with D possibly matching TRBD1 (6 bases). The CDR3 runs to 14 residues. Trimming cost V 0 bases and J 8 bases, with 11 bases left between them. Per the germline V gene, CDR1 is SGHRS and CDR2 is YFSETQ. CDR3: CASSLGGGLEKLFF. The CDR3 DNA reads TGCGCCAGCAGCTTGGGCGGGGGCCTAGAAAAACTGTTTTTT.

V gene TRBV3-1 (or the pseudogene TRBV3-2) combines with J gene TRBJ1-2; no firm D call. Germline V CDR1 and CDR2: LGHDT, YNNKEL (reference sequence). The ends were cut back, 1 base at V and 6 bases at J, with 9 bases in the middle. This CDR3 comprises 13 residues. DNA of the CDR3: TGTGCCAGCAGCCAAGTGGCGGGAGATGGCTACACCTTC. It specifies CASSQVAGDGYTF.

This clone was counted a few times. The chain joins TRBV14 to TRBJ2-1; D possibly corresponds to TRBD2 (5 bases). Trimming cost V 1 base and J 5 bases, with 9 bases left between them. The CDR3 covers 14 residues. The germline V gene encodes CDR1 SGHDN and CDR2 FVKESK. CDR3 loop: CASSQVSGNNEQFF. CDR3 DNA sequence: TGTGCCAGCAGCCAAGTATCGGGGAACAATGAGCAGTTCTTC.

Only a few counts were recorded for this clone. The chain combines TRBV29-1 with TRBJ1-2, with TRBD1 as a possible D gene (5 bases). This CDR3 has 14 amino acids. The ends were cut back, 0 bases at V and 8 bases at J, with 16 bases in the middle. Per germline, CDR1 SQVTM and CDR2 ANQGSEA. In DNA, the CDR3 is TGCAGCGTTGAAGAGTCGGCCAGGGAGGGGGGCTACACCTTC. Translated, it gives CSVEESAREGGYTF.

The chain links TRBV6-6 to TRBJ2-3; 13 bases agree with TRBD2. V lost 5 bases and J lost 5; bases outside the gene matches: 4. The CDR3 covers 15 residues. Germline-derived CDR1 and CDR2 are MNHNY and SVGAGI (reference sequence). DNA for the CDR3: TGTGCCAGCAGTAAGACTAGCGGGGGGTTAGATACGCAGTATTTT. It translates to CASSKTSGGLDTQYF.

CDR3 in DNA: TGTGCCAGCTCACAAGACAGGGCACAAGAGACCCAGTACTTC. The encoded protein is CASSQDRAQETQYF. The chain couples TRBV18 to TRBJ2-5, with 7 positions matching TRBD1. The CDR3 loop spans 14 amino acids. In germline, CDR1 is KGHSH, CDR2 LQKENI. Trimming removed 4 bases from V and 2 bases from J; junction bases left unmatched: 4.

This clone was observed many times. The chain joins TRBV5-4 to TRBJ1-2; D is possibly TRBD1 (5 bases). Germline V CDR1 and CDR2: SGHNT, YYREEE (reference sequence). CDR3 size: 16 residues. Trimming removed 0 bases from V and 4 bases from J, with 16 bases in between. The CDR3 bases are TGTGCCAGCAGCTTGGTTACAAGCAGGGAAGGCTATGGCTACACCTTC. Translated, it gives CASSLVTSREGYGYTF.

On this clone: This CDR3 is also generated by other DNA sequences in the sample. The genes are TRBV3-1 (or the pseudogene TRBV3-2) and TRBJ1-2; tentative D call: TRBD1 (5 bases). V gave up 3 bases and J gave up 8 bases, with 10 bases separating them. The CDR3 consists of 12 residues. The V gene's germline CDR1 is LGHDT and CDR2 YNNKEL (reference sequence). CDR3: CASSHTGSGYTF. The CDR3 nucleotides are TGTGCCAGCAGCCATACAGGATCCGGCTACACCTTC.

The chain uses TRBV19 and TRBJ1-1; tentatively, D is TRBD1 (5 bases). The CDR3 has 14 amino acids. V was shortened by 0 bases and J by 3 bases, with 8 bases between the two germline ends. Germline V lookup: CDR1 LNHDA, CDR2 SQIVND (reference sequence). The CDR3 protein is CASSIEWGDTEAFF. The CDR3 coding sequence is TGTGCCAGTAGTATAGAGTGGGGGGACACTGAAGCTTTCTTT.

The V and J genes are TRBV4-2 and TRBJ2-7; 7 bases map to TRBD1. In germline, CDR1 is LGHNA, CDR2 YNFKEQ. The CDR3 covers 17 residues. V shed 3 bases and J 2 bases; nucleotides not matched to a gene: 13. The DNA for the CDR3 is TGTGCCAGCAGCCAGGCGATCCACGGGACAGCGACCTACGAGCAGTACTTC. It codes for CASSQAIHGTATYEQYF.

The CDR3 protein is CASSSPVTQYF. CDR3 bases: TGTGCCAGCAGCTCCCCAGTTACGCAGTATTTT. The chain couples TRBV12-3 or TRBV12-4 to TRBJ2-3, with D unresolved. Trimming took off 6 bases at V and 8 bases at J, with 9 bases between the two ends. This CDR3 is built from 11 residues.

The chain employs TRBV11-2 and TRBJ2-7, with TRBD1 matching 8 bases. The V segment lost 0 bases and the J segment 3 bases; nucleotides outside the gene matches: 4. The CDR3 is made up of 15 amino acids. Germline V lookup: CDR1 SGHAT, CDR2 FQNNGV. CDR3 in DNA: TGTGCCAGCAGCTTAGACCCGGACAGGGACTACGAGCAGTACTTC. It yields the protein CASSLDPDRDYEQYF.

The V gene is TRBV11-2, the J gene TRBJ1-5, with a possible D match to TRBD1 (6 bases). V gave up 1 base and J gave up 6 bases, with 7 bases separating them. Germline V gene sequence: CDR1 SGHAT, CDR2 FQNNGV. The CDR3 is 13 residues long. CDR3 loop: CASSLGGLQPQHF. The CDR3 nucleotides are TGTGCCAGCAGCTTAGGGGGGCTTCAGCCCCAGCATTTT.

The rearrangement uses TRBV7-8 and TRBJ2-7; TRBD1 matches 9 bases. With 5 bases clipped from V and 5 bases from J, the junction kept 7 bases outside the gene matches. This CDR3 has 14 residues. Looked up from germline, CDR1 is SGHVS and CDR2 is FQNEAQ. CDR3: CASSATGQGHEQYF. The CDR3 coding sequence is TGTGCCAGCAGCGCAACGGGACAGGGCCACGAGCAGTACTTC.

The rearrangement joins TRBV7-2 to TRBJ1-2, with D tentatively TRBD1 (6 bases). Trimming stripped 4 bases from V and 8 bases from J, with 17 bases between. Looked up from germline, CDR1 is SGHTA and CDR2 is FQGNSA. This CDR3 is built from 14 residues. CDR3 sequence reads: CASSSARTVFGYTF. The CDR3 DNA reads TGTGCCAGCAGCTCGGCCCGGACAGTTTTCGGCTACACCTTC. The complete variable domain, with remaining parts taken from reference TRBV7-2 and TRBJ1-2, reads GAGVSQSPSNKVTEKGKDVELRCDPISGHTALYWYRQSLGQGLEFLIYFQGNSAPDKSGLPSDRFSAERTGGSVSTLTIQRTQQEDSAVYLCASSSARTVFGYTFGSGTRLTVV.